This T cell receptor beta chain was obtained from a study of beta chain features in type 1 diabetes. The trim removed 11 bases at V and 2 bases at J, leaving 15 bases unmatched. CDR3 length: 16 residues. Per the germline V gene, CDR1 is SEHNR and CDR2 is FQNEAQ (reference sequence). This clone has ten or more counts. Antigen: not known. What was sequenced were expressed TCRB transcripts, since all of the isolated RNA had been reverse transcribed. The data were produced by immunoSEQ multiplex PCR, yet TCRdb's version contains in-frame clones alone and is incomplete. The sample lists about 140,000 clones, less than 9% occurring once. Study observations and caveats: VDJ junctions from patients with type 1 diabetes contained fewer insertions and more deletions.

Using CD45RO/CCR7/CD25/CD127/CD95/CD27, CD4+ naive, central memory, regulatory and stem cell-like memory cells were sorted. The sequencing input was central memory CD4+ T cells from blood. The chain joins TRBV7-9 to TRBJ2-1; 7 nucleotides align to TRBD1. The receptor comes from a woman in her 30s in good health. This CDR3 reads CAQGVGADGAYNEQFF. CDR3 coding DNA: TGTGCCCAGGGGGTGGGGGCCGATGGGGCCTACAATGAGCAGTTCTTC.